The clone carrying this TCR beta chain showed up just a few times. Its antigen is currently unknown. The sample originates from a study of cytomegalovirus exposure and HLA in healthy donors. Here immunoSEQ multiplex PCR was the method, and the copy in TCRdb shows in-frame clones only, minus some. Here the sample spans around 200,000 clones, more than 65% being singletons. Notes on the study in general: Cytomegalovirus-associated TCR beta chains were listed, numbering 164. A few of the chains that were CMV-associated were confirmed in vitro to be specific for CMV antigens. Across donors, most TCRs were seen rarely, yet some public ones were widespread.

The germline V gene has CDR1 SGHTA and CDR2 FQGNSA. The germline V and J ends were trimmed by 0 bases and 7 bases, with 9 bases remaining between them. This CDR3 spans 13 amino acids. The source material was PBMCs. The chain combines TRBV7-2 with TRBJ1-2; D is uncertain. The TCR comes from a woman between 18 and 30 years old in good health and CMV-seropositive. This CDR3 reads CASSLARAGGYTF. For the CDR3, the DNA is TGTGCCAGCAGCTTAGCGAGGGCGGGTGGCTACACCTTC.